This passage covers 21 T cell receptor beta chains from one sample sequenced in a study of CD8 T cells in Susac syndrome. A quantity of about 0.45 to 1 ug RNA underwent reverse transcription using random hexamers. MiXCR, run by TCRdb on the immunoSEQ multiplex PCR reads, gives a single entry per CDR3 protein. The sample includes about 130,000 distinct CDR3 sequences, around 94% of them seen just once. The sample consisted of CD4+ T cells from PBMCs. Source of these receptors: a human donor in good health.

The CDR3 protein is CSARGATNEKLFF. DNA for the CDR3: TGCAGCGCCCGAGGGGCAACTAATGAAAAACTGTTTTTT. J is TRBJ1-4 and V is TRBV29-1; weak D call: TRBD1 (5 bases). The V end was cut by 7 bases, the J end by 0 bases, with 9 bases between. This CDR3 has 13 residues. Germline V gene data show CDR1 as SQVTM and CDR2 as ANQGSEA.

The chain has TRBV3-1 and TRBJ2-3; D is unresolved. Germline assignment: CDR1 LGHDT and CDR2 YNNKEL (reference sequence). The CDR3 runs 12 residues. The V end was cut by 1 base, the J end by 5 bases, with 4 bases between. The CDR3 loop reads CASSQVQDTQYF. CDR3 nucleotide sequence: TGTGCCAGCAGCCAAGTCCAAGATACGCAGTATTTT.

The gene calls are TRBV7-8 and TRBJ2-3; no firm D call. The germline V gene has CDR1 SGHVS and CDR2 FQNEAQ. This CDR3 region has 12 residues. Trimming removed 3 bases from V and 3 bases from J, with 4 bases in between. The CDR3 region has the DNA TGTGCCAGCAGCTTTCAAACAGATACGCAGTATTTT. Translation gives CASSFQTDTQYF. The variable domain in full, with the rest retrieved from reference TRBV7-8 and TRBJ2-3, is GAGVSQSPRYKVAKRGQDVALRCDPISGHVSLFWYQQALGQGPEFLTYFQNEAQLDKSGLPSDRFFAERPEGSVSTLKIQRTQQEDSAVYLCASSFQTDTQYFGPGTRLTVL.

Only one count was recorded for this clonotype. The rearrangement joins TRBV7-9 to TRBJ1-2, with D unresolved. Germline values: CDR1 SEHNR, CDR2 FQNEAQ (reference sequence). The CDR3 spans 13 residues. V lost 3 bases to trimming and J lost 6 bases, with 11 bases between them. The CDR3, as DNA: TGTGCCAGCAGCTTCAAAGGGCAAAATGGCTACACCTTC. It is translated as CASSFKGQNGYTF.

This chain uses TRBV5-1 with TRBJ2-1, with D perhaps matching TRBD2 (5 bases). Per the germline V gene, CDR1 is SGHRS and CDR2 is YFSETQ. The CDR3 runs to 14 residues. The V and J ends lost 4 bases and 4 bases respectively, with 12 bases between them. CDR3 sequence reads: CASSTGERYNEQFF. The CDR3 DNA follows: TGCGCCAGCAGCACCGGGGAGAGATACAATGAGCAGTTCTTC. The full variable domain, completed using reference TRBV5-1 and TRBJ2-1, is KAGVTQTPRYLIKTRGQQVTLSCSPISGHRSVSWYQQTPGQGLQFLFEYFSETQRNKGNFPGRFSGRQFSNSRSEMNVSTLELGDSALYLCASSTGERYNEQFFGPGTRLTVL.

In this sample, this clonotype turned up once. The V call is TRBV5-1, the J call TRBJ2-3, with a tentative D call TRBD2 (5 bases). In germline, CDR1 is SGHRS, CDR2 YFSETQ. The CDR3 totals 14 residues. V shed 0 bases and J shed 2 bases, with 7 bases lying between them. Here the CDR3 DNA reads TGCGCCAGCAGCTTGGCCCTAGCCACAGATACGCAGTATTTT. The encoded protein is CASSLALATDTQYF.

The V gene is TRBV12-3 or TRBV12-4, the J gene TRBJ1-2; the match to TRBD1 covers 7 bases. There are 13 residues in the CDR3. The ends lost 3 bases at V and 7 bases at J; junction bases unmatched: 5. The CDR3 nucleotides are TGTGCCAGCAGTTTTAGGCAGGGGGGTGGCTACACCTTC. This encodes CASSFRQGGGYTF.

The chain uses TRBV12-3 or TRBV12-4 and TRBJ2-6; 7 bases are shared with TRBD1. This CDR3 spans 17 amino acids. After removal of 8 bases from V and 1 base from J, the junction contained 11 bases not matched to a gene. The CDR3 DNA reads as TGTGCCAGCTCCTTGACAGGGTGGAAATCTGGGGCCAACGTCCTGACTTTC. Residues: CASSLTGWKSGANVLTF.

DNA of the CDR3: TGTGCCAGCTCACCACCAGGGGGCGGTACTGAAGCTTTCTTT. Its protein is CASSPPGGGTEAFF. The V call is TRBV18, the J call TRBJ1-1; 7 bases line up with TRBD1. After removal of 0 bases from V and 5 bases from J, the junction contained 3 bases not matched to a gene. The CDR3 totals 14 residues. Per the germline V gene, CDR1 is KGHSH and CDR2 is LQKENI.

The V call is TRBV30, the J call TRBJ2-7; 7 bases align to TRBD2. CDR3 length: 13 amino acids. Germline CDR1 reads GTSNPN; CDR2 reads SVGIG (reference sequence). Trimming removed 6 bases from V and 2 bases from J; junction bases left unmatched: 7. As DNA, the CDR3 is TGTGCCTGTCGGACTAGGGCCACCTACGAGCAGTACTTC. Translating it yields CACRTRATYEQYF.

As DNA, the CDR3 is TGCGCCAGCAGCTTCTTAACCCCGGACACTGAAGCTTTCTTT. This codes for CASSFLTPDTEAFF. The chain combines TRBV5-1 with TRBJ1-1; D gene ambiguous. The ends were cut back, 2 bases at V and 3 bases at J, with 11 bases in the middle. Germline V lookup: CDR1 SGHRS, CDR2 YFSETQ. This CDR3 contains 14 residues.

The CDR3 DNA is TGCGCCAGCAGCGCCACGACAGGTACCTCTGGGGCCAACGTCCTGACTTTC. It yields the protein CASSATTGTSGANVLTF. This sequence joins TRBV5-1 and TRBJ2-6, with a weak D call TRBD1 (6 bases). The germline gives CDR1 SGHRS, CDR2 YFSETQ. Trimming took 4 bases from V and 0 from J, leaving 14 bases between them. The CDR3 extends over 17 amino acids.

The chain carries TRBV5-5 and TRBJ2-2; no definite D call. The V end was cut by 0 bases, the J end by 2 bases, with 11 bases between. This CDR3 spans 16 amino acids. In germline, CDR1 is SGHKS, CDR2 YYEKEE (reference sequence). CDR3 in DNA: TGTGCCAGCAGCTTGGGGGCTAGGCTAAACACCGGGGAGCTGTTTTTT. Its protein product is CASSLGARLNTGELFF.

This chain uses TRBV5-1 with TRBJ2-7, with D perhaps TRBD2 (5 bases). There are 14 residues in the CDR3. The V end was cut by 1 base, the J end by 7 bases, with 15 bases between. Germline V gene lookup returns CDR1 SGHRS and CDR2 YFSETQ. The chain's CDR3 is CASSLSTTRGEQYF. The DNA for the CDR3 is TGCGCCAGCAGCTTGTCAACCACTCGAGGGGAGCAGTACTTC.

The chain couples TRBV5-1 to TRBJ2-5; 7 bases line up with TRBD1. The CDR3 is 14 residues long. The V gene end was trimmed by 1 base and the J gene end by 4 bases; junction bases not matched to a gene: 4. CDR1 SGHRS and CDR2 YFSETQ come from the germline V gene. The CDR3 is CASSLRPGGETQYF. Written as DNA, the CDR3 is TGCGCCAGCAGCTTGAGGCCAGGGGGAGAGACCCAGTACTTC.

In this sample, this clonotype turned up once. The chain uses TRBV2 and TRBJ1-5; 7 nucleotides line up with TRBD1. This CDR3 has 15 amino acids. The J segment lost 4 bases and the V segment lost 5 bases, leaving 8 bases of the junction unmatched. The V gene's germline CDR1 is SNHLY and CDR2 FYNNEI. DNA of the CDR3: TGTGCCAGCAGTCGGGACAGTGGAGGGAATCAGCCCCAGCATTTT. Its protein is CASSRDSGGNQPQHF.

CDR3 region: CASSLERYSNQPQHF. Here the CDR3 DNA reads TGTGCCAGCAGCTTGGAACGTTATAGCAATCAGCCCCAGCATTTT. This chain uses TRBV5-6 with TRBJ1-5; D is unclear. The CDR3 extends over 15 amino acids. CDR1 is SGHDT and CDR2 is YYEEEE in the germline V gene. Trimming left V 0 bases short and J 0 bases short, with 7 bases between. Filled out from reference TRBV5-6 and TRBJ1-5, the complete variable domain reads DAGVTQSPTHLIKTRGQQVTLRCSPKSGHDTVSWYQQALGQGPQFIFQYYEEEERQRGNFPDRFSGHQFPNYSSELNVNALLLGDSALYLCASSLERYSNQPQHFGDGTRLSIL.

This clonotype was seen only once. The chain has TRBV12-3 or TRBV12-4 and TRBJ2-2; D gene ambiguous. The CDR3 runs 12 residues. Trimming stripped 4 bases from V and 5 bases from J, with 5 bases between. The CDR3 DNA follows: TGTGCCAGCAGTTATCTAACCGGGGAGCTGTTTTTT. It yields the protein CASSYLTGELFF.

The chain recombines TRBV15 with TRBJ2-7; either TRBD1 or TRBD2 may supply D (5 bases each). Germline CDR1 is LNHNV and CDR2 is YYDKDF (reference sequence). The CDR3 sequence is 17 residues long. The ends were cut back, 0 bases at V and 1 base at J, with 16 bases in the middle. The CDR3 region is CATSRDRSGPRSYEQYF. In DNA, the CDR3 is TGTGCCACCAGCAGAGACAGATCGGGACCCAGATCCTACGAGCAGTACTTC.

The genes are TRBV15 and TRBJ1-2; D gene ambiguous. CDR1 LNHNV and CDR2 YYDKDF come from the germline V gene (reference sequence). The CDR3 is made up of 13 amino acids. Trimming stripped 1 base from V and 3 bases from J, with 6 bases between. DNA for the CDR3: TGTGCCACCAGCAGAGTGGACTACTATGGCTACACCTTC. Its protein product is CATSRVDYYGYTF.

The genes are TRBV29-1 and TRBJ1-1, with 8 bases fitting TRBD1. The CDR3 is 13 amino acids. J gave up 5 bases and V 5 bases, and 7 bases lay outside the gene matches. The V gene's germline CDR1 is SQVTM and CDR2 ANQGSEA. CDR3 in amino acids: CSVSRQGRTEAFF. DNA for the CDR3: TGCAGCGTTTCCCGACAGGGGAGGACTGAAGCTTTCTTT.